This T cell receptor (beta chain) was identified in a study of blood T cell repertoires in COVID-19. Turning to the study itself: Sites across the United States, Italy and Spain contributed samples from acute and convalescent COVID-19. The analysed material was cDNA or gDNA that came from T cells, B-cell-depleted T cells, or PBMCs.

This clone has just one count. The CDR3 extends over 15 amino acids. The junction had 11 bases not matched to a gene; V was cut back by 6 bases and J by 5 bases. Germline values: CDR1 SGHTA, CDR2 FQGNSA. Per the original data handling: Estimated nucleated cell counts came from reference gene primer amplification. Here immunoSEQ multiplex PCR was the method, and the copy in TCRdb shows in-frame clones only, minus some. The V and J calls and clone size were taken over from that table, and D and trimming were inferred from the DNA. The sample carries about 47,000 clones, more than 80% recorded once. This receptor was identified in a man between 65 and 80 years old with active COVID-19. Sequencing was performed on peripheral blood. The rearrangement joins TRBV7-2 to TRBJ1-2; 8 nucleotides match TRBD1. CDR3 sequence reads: CASSQGAGSYYGYTF. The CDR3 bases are TGTGCCAGCAGTCAGGGGGCAGGGTCCTATTATGGCTACACCTTC.